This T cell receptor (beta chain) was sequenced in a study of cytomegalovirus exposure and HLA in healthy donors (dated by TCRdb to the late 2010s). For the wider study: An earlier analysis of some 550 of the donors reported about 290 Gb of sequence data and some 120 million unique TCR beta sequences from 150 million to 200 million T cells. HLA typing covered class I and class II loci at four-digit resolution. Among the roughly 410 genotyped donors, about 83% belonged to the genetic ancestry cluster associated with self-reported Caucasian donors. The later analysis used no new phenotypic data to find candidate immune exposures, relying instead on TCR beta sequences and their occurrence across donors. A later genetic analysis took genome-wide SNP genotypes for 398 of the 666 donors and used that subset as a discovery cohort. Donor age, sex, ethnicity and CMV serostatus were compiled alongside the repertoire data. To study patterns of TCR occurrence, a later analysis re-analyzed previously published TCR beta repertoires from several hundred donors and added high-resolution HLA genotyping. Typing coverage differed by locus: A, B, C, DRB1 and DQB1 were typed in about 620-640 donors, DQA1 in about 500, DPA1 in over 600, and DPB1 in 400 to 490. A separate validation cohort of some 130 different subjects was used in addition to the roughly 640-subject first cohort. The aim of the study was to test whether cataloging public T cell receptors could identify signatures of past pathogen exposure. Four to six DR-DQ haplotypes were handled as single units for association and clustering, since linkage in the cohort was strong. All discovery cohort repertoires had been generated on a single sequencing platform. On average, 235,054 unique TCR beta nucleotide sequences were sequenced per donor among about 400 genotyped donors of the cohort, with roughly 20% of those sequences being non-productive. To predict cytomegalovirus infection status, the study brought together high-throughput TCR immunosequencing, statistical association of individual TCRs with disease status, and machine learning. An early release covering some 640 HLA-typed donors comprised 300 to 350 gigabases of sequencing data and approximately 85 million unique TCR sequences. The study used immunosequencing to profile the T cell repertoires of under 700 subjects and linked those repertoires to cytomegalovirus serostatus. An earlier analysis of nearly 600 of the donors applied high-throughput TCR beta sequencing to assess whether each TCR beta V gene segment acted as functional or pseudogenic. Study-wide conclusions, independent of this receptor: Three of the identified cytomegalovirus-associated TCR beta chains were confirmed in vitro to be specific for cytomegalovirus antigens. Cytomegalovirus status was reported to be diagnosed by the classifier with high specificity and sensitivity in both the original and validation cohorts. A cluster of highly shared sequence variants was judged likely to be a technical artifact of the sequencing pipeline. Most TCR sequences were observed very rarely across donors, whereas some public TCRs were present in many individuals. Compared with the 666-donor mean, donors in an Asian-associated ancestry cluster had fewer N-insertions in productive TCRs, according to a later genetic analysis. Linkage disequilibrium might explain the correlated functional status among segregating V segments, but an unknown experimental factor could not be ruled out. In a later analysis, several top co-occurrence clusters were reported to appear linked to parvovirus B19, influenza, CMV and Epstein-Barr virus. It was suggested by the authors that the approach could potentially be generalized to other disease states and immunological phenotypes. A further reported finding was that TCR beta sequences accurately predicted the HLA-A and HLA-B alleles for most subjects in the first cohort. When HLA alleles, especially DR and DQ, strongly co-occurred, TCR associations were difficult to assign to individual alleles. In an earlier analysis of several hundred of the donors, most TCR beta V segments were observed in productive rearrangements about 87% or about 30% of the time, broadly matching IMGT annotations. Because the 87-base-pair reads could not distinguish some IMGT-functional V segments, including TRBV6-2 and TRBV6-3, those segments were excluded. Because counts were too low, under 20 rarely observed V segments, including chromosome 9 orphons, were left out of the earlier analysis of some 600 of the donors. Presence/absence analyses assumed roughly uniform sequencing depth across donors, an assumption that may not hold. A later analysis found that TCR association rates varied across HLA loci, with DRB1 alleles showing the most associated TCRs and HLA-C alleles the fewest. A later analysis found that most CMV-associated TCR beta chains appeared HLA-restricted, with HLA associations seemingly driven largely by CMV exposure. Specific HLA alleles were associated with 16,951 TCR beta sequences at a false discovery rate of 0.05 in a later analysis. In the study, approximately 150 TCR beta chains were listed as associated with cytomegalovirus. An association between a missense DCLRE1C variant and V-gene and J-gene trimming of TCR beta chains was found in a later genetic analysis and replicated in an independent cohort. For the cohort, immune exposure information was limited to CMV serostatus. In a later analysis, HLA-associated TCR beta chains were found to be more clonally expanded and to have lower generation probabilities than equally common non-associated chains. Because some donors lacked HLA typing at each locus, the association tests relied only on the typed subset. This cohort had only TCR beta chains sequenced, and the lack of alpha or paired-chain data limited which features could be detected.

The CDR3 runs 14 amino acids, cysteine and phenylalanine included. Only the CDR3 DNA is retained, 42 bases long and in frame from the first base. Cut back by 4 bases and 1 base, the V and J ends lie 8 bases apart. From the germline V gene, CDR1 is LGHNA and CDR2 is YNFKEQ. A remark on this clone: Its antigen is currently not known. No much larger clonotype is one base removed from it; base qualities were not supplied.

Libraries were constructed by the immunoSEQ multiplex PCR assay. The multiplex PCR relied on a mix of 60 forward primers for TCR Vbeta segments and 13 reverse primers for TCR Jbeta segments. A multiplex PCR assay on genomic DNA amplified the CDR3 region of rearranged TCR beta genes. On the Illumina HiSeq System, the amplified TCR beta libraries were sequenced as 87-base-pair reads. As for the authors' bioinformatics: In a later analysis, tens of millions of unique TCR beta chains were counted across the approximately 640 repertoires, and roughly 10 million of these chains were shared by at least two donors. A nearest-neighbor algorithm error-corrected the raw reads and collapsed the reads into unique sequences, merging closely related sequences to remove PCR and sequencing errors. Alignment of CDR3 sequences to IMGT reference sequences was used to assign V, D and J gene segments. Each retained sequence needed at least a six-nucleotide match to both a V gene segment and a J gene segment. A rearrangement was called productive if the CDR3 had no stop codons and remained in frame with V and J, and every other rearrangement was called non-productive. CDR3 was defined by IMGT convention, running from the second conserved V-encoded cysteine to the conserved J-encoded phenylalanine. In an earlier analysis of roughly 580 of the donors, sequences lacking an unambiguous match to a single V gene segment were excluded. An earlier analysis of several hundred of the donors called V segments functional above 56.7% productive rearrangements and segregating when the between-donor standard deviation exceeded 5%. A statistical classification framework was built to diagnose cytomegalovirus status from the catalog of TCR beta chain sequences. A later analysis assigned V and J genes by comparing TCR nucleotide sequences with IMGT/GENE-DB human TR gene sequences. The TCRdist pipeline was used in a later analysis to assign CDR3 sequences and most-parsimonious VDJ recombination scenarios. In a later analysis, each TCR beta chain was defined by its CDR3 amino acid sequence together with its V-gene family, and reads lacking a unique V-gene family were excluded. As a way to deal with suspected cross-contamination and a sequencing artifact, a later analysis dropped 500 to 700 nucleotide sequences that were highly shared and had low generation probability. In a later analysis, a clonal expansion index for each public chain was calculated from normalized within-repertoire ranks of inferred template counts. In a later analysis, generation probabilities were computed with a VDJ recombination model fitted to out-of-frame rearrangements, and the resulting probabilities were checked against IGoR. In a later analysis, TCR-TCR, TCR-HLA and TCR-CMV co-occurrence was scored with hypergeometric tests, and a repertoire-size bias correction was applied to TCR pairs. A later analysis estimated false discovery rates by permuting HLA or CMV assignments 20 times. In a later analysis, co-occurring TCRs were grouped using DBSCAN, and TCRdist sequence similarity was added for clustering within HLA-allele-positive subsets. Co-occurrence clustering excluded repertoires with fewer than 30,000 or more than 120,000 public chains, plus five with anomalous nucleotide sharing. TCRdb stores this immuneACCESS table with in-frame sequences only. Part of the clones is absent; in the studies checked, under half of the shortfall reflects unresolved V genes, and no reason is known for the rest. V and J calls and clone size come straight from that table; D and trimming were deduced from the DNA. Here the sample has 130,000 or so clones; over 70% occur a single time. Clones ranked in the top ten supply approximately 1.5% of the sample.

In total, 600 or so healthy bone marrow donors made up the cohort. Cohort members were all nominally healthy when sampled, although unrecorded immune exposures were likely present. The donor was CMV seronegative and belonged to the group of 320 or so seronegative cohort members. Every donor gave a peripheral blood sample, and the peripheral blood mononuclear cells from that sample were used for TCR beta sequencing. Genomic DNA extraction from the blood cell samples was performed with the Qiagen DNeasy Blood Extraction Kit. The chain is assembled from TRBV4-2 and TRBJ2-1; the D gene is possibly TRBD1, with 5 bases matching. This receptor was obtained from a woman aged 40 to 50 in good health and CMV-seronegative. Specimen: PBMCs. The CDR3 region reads CASSRQGSYNEQFF. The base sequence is TGTGCCAGCAGCCGGCAGGGTTCCTACAATGAGCAGTTCTTC.